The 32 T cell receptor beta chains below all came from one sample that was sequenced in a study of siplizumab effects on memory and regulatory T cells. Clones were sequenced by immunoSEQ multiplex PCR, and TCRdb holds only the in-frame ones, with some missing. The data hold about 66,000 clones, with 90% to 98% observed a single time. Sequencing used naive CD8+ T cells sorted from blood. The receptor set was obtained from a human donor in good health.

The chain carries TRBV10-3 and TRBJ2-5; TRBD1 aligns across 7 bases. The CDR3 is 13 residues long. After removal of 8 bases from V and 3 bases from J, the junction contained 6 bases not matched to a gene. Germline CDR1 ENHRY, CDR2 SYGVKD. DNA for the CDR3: TGTGCCATCCACGACAGGGTTGAAGAGACCCAGTACTTC. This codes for CAIHDRVEETQYF.

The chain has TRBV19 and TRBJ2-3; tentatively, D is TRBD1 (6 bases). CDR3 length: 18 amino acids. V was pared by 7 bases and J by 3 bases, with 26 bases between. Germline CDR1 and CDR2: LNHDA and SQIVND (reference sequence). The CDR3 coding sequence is TGTGCCAGTAACTATAAGTGGATAGGTGGGGGCATAACAGATACGCAGTATTTT. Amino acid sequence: CASNYKWIGGGITDTQYF.

CDR3 amino acids: CASSQDRLVNTGELFF. Here the CDR3 DNA reads TGCGCCAGCAGCCAAGATCGGTTGGTAAACACCGGGGAGCTGTTTTTT. The chain is built from TRBV4-3 and TRBJ2-2; D not certain. V lost 0 bases to trimming and J lost 2 bases, with 10 bases between them. Germline V lookup: CDR1 LGHNA, CDR2 YSLEER. The length of the CDR3 is 16 residues.

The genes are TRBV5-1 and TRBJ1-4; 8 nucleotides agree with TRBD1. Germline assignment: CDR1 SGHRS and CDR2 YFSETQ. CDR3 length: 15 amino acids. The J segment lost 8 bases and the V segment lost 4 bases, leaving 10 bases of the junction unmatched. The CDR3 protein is CASSPSGTGAEKLFF. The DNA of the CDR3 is TGCGCCAGCAGCCCCTCGGGGACAGGAGCCGAAAAACTGTTTTTT.

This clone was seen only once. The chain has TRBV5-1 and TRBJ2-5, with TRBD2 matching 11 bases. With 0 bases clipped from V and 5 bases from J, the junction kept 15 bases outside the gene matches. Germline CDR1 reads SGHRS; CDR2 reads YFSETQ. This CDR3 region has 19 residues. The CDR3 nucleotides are TGCGCCAGCAGCTTGGAACCCTTCGATAGCGGGGGGGCCTATGAGACCCAGTACTTC. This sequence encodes CASSLEPFDSGGAYETQYF.

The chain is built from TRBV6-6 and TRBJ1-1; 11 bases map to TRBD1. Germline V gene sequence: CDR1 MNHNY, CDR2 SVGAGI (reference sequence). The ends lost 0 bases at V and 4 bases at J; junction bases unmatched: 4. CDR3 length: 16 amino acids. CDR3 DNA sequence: TGTGCCAGCAGTTACTCGGACAGGGGGCCGAGCACTGAAGCTTTCTTT. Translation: CASSYSDRGPSTEAFF.

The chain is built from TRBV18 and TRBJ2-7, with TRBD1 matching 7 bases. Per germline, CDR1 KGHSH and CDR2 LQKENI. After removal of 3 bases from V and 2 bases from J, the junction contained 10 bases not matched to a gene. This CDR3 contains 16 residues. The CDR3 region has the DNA TGTGCCAGCTCACCCAGAATCGACAGGGATCCCTACGAGCAGTACTTC. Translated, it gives CASSPRIDRDPYEQYF.

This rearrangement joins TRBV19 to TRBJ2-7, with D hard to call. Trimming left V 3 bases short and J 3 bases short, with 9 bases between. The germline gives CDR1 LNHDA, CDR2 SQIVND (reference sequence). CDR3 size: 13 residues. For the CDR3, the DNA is TGTGCCAGTAGTATGGAAGGATACTACGAGCAGTACTTC. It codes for CASSMEGYYEQYF.

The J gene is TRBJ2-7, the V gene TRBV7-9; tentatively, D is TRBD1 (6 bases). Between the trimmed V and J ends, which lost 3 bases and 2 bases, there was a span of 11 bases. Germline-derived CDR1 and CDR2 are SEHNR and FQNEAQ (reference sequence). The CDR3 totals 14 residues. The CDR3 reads CASSFGDRTYEQYF. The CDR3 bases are TGTGCCAGCAGCTTTGGCGACAGGACCTACGAGCAGTACTTC. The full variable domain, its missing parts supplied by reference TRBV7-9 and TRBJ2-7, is DTGVSQNPRHKITKRGQNVTFRCDPISEHNRLYWYRQTLGQGPEFLTYFQNEAQLEKSRLLSDRFSAERPKGSFSTLEIQRTEQGDSAMYLCASSFGDRTYEQYFGPGTRLTVT.

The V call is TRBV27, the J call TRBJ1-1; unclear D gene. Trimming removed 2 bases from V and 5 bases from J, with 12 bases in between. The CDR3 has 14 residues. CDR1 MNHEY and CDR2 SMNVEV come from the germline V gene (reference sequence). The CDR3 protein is CASSLGILGTEAFF. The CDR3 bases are TGTGCCAGCAGTTTAGGGATTTTAGGGACTGAAGCTTTCTTT.

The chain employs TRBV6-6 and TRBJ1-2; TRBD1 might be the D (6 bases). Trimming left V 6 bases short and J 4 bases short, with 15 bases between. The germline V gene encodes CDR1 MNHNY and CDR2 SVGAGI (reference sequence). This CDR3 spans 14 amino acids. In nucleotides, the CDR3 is TGTGCCAGCAGCCTCCCCGGGGGCGGCTATGGCTACACCTTC. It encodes CASSLPGGGYGYTF.

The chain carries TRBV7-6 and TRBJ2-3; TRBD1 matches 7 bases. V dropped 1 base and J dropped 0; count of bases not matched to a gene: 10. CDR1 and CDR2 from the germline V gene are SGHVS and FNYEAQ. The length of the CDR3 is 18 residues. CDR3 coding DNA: TGTGCCAGCAGCTTAGAGGCCCAGGACAGGACCAGCACAGATACGCAGTATTTT. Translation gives CASSLEAQDRTSTDTQYF.

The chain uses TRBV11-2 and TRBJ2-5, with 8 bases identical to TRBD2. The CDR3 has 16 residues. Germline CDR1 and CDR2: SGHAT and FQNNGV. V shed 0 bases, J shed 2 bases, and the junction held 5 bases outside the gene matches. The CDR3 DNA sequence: TGTGCCAGCAGCTTAGAGGTAGCGGGGAAACAAGAGACCCAGTACTTC. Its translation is CASSLEVAGKQETQYF.

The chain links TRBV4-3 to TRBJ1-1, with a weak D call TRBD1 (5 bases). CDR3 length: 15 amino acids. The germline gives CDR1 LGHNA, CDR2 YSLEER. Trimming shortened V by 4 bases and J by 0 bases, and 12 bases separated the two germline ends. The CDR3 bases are TGCGCCAGCAGCCTAGAAAGGGGATTGAACACTGAAGCTTTCTTT. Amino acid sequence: CASSLERGLNTEAFF.

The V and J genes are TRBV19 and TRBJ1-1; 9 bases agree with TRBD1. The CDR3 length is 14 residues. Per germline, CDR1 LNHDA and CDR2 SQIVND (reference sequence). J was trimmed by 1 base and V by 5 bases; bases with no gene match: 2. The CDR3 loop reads CASSWTGENTEAFF. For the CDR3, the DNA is TGTGCCAGTAGTTGGACAGGGGAGAACACTGAAGCTTTCTTT.

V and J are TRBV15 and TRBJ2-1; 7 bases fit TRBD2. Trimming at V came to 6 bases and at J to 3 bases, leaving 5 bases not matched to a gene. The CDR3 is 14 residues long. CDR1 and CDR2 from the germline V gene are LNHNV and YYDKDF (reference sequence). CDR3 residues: CATSSGTNYNEQFF. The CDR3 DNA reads TGTGCCACCAGTTCCGGGACTAACTACAATGAGCAGTTCTTC. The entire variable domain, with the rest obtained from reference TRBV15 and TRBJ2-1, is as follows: DAMVIQNPRYQVTQFGKPVTLSCSQTLNHNVMYWYQQKSSQAPKLLFHYYDKDFNNEADTPDNFQSRRPNTSFCFLDIRSPGLGDTAMYLCATSSGTNYNEQFFGPGTRLTVL.

The CDR3 nucleotides are TGCGCCAGCAGCCAAGTACTCGGTTACTCTGGAAACACCATATATTTT. Residues: CASSQVLGYSGNTIYF. The V call is TRBV4-1, the J call TRBJ1-3; no reliable D call. The CDR3 is 16 residues long. Germline V CDR1 and CDR2: MGHRA, YSYEKL. The germline V and J ends were trimmed by 1 base and 0 bases, with 10 bases remaining between them.

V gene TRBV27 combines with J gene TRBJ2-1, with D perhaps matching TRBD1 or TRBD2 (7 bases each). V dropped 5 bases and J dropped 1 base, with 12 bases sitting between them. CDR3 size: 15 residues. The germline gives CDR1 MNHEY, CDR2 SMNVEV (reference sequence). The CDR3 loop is CASSPQGGSYNEQFF. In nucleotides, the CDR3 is TGTGCCAGCAGTCCTCAGGGGGGGTCCTACAATGAGCAGTTCTTC.

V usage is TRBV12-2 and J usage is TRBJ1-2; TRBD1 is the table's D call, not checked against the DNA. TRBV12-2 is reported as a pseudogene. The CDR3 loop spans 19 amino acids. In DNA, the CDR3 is TGTGCAAGTCGCTTAGCGTCGGGGACAGGGGGCTCTACTAACTATGGCTACACCTTC. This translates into CASRLASGTGGSTNYGYTF.

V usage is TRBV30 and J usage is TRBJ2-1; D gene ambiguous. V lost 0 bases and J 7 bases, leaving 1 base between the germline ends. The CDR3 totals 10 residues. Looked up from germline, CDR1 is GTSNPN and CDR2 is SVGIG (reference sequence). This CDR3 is CAWSVNEQFF. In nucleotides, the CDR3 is TGTGCCTGGAGTGTGAATGAGCAGTTCTTC.

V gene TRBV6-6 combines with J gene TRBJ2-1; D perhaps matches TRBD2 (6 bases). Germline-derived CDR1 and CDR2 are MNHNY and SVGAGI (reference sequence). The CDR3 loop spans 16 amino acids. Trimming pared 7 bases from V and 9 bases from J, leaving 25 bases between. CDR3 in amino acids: CASNTYGTPKISEQFF. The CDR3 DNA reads TGTGCCAGCAATACCTACGGGACTCCTAAAATCAGTGAGCAGTTCTTC.

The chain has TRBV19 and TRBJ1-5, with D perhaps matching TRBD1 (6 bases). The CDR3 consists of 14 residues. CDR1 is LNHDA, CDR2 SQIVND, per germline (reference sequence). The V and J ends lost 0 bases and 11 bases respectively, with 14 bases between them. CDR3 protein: CASSIDQRGESQHF. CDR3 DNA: TGTGCCAGTAGTATAGATCAAAGGGGGGAATCCCAGCATTTT. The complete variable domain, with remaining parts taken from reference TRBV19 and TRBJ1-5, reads DGGITQSPKYLFRKEGQNVTLSCEQNLNHDAMYWYRQDPGQGLRLIYYSQIVNDFQKGDIAEGYSVSREKKESFPLTVTSAQKNPTAFYLCASSIDQRGESQHFGDGTRLSIL.

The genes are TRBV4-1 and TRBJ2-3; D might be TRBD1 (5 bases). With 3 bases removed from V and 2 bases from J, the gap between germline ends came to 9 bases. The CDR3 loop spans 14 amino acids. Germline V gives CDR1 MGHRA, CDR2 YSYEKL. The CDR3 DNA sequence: TGCGCCAGCAGCCAGACAGTTTCCACAGATACGCAGTATTTT. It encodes CASSQTVSTDTQYF.

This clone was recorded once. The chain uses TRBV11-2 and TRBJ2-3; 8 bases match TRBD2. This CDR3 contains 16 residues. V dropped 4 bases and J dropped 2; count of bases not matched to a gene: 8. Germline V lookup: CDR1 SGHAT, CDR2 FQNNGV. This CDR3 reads CASSYLGGGTTDTQYF. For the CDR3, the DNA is TGTGCCAGCAGCTACCTCGGCGGGGGGACCACAGATACGCAGTATTTT.

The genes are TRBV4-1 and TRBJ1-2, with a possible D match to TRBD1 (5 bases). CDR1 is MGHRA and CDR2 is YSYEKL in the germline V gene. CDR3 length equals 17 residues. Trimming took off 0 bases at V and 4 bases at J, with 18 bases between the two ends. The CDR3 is CASSQDKTAGTAYGYTF. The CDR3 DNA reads TGCGCCAGCAGCCAAGACAAAACAGCCGGGACGGCCTATGGCTACACCTTC.

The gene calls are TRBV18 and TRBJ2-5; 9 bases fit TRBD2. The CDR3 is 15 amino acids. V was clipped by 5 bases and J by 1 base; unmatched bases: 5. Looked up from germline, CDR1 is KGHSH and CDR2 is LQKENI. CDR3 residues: CASSASGAFQETQYF. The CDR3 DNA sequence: TGTGCCAGCTCAGCTAGCGGGGCGTTCCAAGAGACCCAGTACTTC.

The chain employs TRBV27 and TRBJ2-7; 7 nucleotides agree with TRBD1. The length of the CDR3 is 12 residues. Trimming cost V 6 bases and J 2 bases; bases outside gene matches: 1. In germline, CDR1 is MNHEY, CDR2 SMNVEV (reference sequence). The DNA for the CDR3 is TGTGCCAGCAGGCAGGGGGCCTACGAGCAGTACTTC. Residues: CASRQGAYEQYF.

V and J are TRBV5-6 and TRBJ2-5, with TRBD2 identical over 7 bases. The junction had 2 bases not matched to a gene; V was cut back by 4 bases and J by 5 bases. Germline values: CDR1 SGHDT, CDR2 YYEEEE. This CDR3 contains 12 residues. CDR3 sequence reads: CASSRGDETQYF. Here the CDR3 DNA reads TGTGCCAGCAGCCGGGGGGACGAGACCCAGTACTTC.

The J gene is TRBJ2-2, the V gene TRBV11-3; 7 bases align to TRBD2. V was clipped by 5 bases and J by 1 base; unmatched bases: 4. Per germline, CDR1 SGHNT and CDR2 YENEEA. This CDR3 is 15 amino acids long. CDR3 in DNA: TGTGCCAGCAGCCCGGGACTACTGAACACCGGGGAGCTGTTTTTT. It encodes CASSPGLLNTGELFF.

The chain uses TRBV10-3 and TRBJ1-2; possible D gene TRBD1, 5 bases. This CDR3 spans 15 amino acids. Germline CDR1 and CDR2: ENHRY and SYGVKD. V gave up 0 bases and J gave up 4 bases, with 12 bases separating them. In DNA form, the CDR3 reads TGTGCCATCAGTGAGTCGGGGGGAGCGGTCTATGGCTACACCTTC. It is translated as CAISESGGAVYGYTF.

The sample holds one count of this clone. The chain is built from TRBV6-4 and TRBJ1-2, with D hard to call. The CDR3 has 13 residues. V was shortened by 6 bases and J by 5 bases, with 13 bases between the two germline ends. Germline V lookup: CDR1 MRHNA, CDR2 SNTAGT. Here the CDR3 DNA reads TGTGCCAGCAGCCCCCCCCGTCAGTATGGCTACACCTTC. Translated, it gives CASSPPRQYGYTF.

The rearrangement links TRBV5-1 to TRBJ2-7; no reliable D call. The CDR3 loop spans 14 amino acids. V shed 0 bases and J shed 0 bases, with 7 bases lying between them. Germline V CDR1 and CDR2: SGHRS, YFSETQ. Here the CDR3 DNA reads TGCGCCAGCAGCTTGGCTCCGGGCTCCTACGAGCAGTACTTC. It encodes CASSLAPGSYEQYF.